This TCR beta chain was recorded in a study of blood T cell repertoires in COVID-19. Study-level information: The study drew acute and convalescent COVID-19 samples from the United States, Italy and Spain. Sample material is recorded as cDNA or gDNA derived from T cells, B-cell-depleted T cells, or PBMCs.

CDR3 size: 15 residues. With 2 bases clipped from V and 5 bases from J, the junction kept 3 bases outside the gene matches. Per germline, CDR1 SGDLS and CDR2 YYNGEE. Authors' data handling: Reference gene primer amplification gave estimated nucleated cell counts. The protocol was immunoSEQ multiplex PCR, while the TCRdb copy is restricted to in-frame clones and leaves out a portion. That table furnishes V, J and clone size, whereas the DNA furnished D and trimming. The sample consists of fewer than 250,000 clones, around 87% of them appearing once. This sequence was found in a man aged 55 to 70 with acute or convalescent COVID-19. The rearrangement uses TRBV9 and TRBJ1-4, with 10 bases aligning to TRBD1. The sequenced material came from peripheral blood. The DNA for the CDR3 is TGTGCCAGCAGCGTTCGACAGGGGGCAAATGAAAAACTGTTTTTT. It yields the protein CASSVRQGANEKLFF.